What follows are 2 T cell receptor beta chains derived from one specimen sequenced in a study of tumor-infiltrating lymphocytes in primary liver carcinoma. The authors made TCR beta cDNA from roughly 480 ng total RNA with a constant-region primer. Researchers made the TCR beta libraries by running three nested multiplex PCR rounds with slightly modified ARM-PCR. TRBV1-TRBV30 forward primers and a C-beta reverse primer were used in the first two PCR rounds, which each ran for 9 to 10 cycles. MiXCR, applied by TCRdb to the multiplex PCR reads, yields one record per CDR3 protein. This sample has 310,000 or so distinct CDR3 sequences; approximately 58% occur once, and the top ten carry 15% to 20%. Extraction also yielded germline DNA, while blood RNA was obtained from unsorted whole blood. The sequenced material came from peripheral blood. These TCRs come from a woman aged 30 to 39 with primary liver carcinoma and hepatitis B virus infection.

Turning to this clonotype: This clone may be a read error of a much larger clone one base away. The rearrangement joins TRBV11-1 to TRBJ2-1; 9 positions match TRBD1. The CDR3 is 18 residues long. V dropped 1 base and J dropped 4; count of bases not matched to a gene: 11. Germline V gene data show CDR1 as SGHAT and CDR2 as FQDESV (reference sequence). In nucleotides, the CDR3 is TGTGCCAGCAGCTTAGAGGCTACAGGGGGCCCAGGGTACAATGAGCAGTTCTTC. It encodes CASSLEATGGPGYNEQFF.

This clonotype has a single count. The junction shows a germline mismatch at one end, possibly a read error. The gene calls are TRBV7-8 and TRBJ2-1, with 9 nucleotides matching TRBD2. CDR1 and CDR2 (germline): SGHVS, FQNEAQ. This CDR3 has 13 amino acids. The CDR3 region has the DNA TGTGCAACCCTCGGGACTAGCAGCCATGAGCACTTCTTC. This sequence encodes CATLGTSSHEHFF.